The source of this T cell receptor (beta chain) is a study of T cells in Graves' hyperthyroidism and ophthalmopathy. It was RNA transcripts that yielded the amplified TCR beta CDR3 regions. When the TCR CDR3 underwent first-round RT-PCR, the HTBI primer set was used. A single record per CDR3 protein comes from TCRdb applying MiXCR to the multiplex PCR reads. The table shows about 660,000 distinct CDR3 sequences, with nearly 45% occurring only once. The CDR3 has 15 amino acids. Trimming removed 3 bases from V and 4 bases from J; junction bases left unmatched: 6. Germline V gene sequence: CDR1 SGHVS, CDR2 FQNEAQ. Patients showing uncontrolled infection, other autoimmune disease, pregnancy or lactation were ineligible. Based on clinical symptoms, serum thyroxine and TRAb, thyroid ultrasound and orbital computed tomography, diagnoses were reached. Study-wide results and caveats: Most thyroid clonotypes that were expanded above 0.001 also turned up in blood. Ophthalmopathy was model-predicted a median about 6 months pre-onset.

In this sample, this clonotype turned up a few times. The antigen is undetermined. The sample comprised peripheral blood or thyroid tissue (not recorded which). The chain links TRBV7-8 to TRBJ1-2; the match to TRBD1 covers 9 bases. This clonotype originated in an adult man with Graves' disease, either hyperthyroidism or ophthalmopathy (not recorded which). CDR3 coding DNA: TGTGCCAGCAGCTTTGGGGACAGGGTTTTCTATGGCTACACCTTC. Its protein product is CASSFGDRVFYGYTF.